This T cell receptor beta chain was observed in a study of T cells in Graves' hyperthyroidism and ophthalmopathy. The source material, RNA transcripts, was used to amplify TCR beta CDR3 regions. Initially, a first-round RT-PCR of the TCR CDR3 employed the HTBI primer set. TCRdb analysed the multiplex PCR reads with MiXCR anew, one entry per CDR3 protein. The sample yields about 840,000 distinct CDR3 sequences, roughly 40% seen once. The CDR3 loop spans 14 amino acids. The V gene lost 4 bases and the J gene lost 4 bases, with 14 bases spanning the gap. Germline lookup yields CDR1 SGHDT and CDR2 YYEEEE.

The sequenced sample consisted of blood. The sequence derives from a man between 18 and 29 years old with Graves' hyperthyroidism. The chain uses TRBV5-6 and TRBJ1-2; D gene unclear. The CDR3, as DNA: TGTGCCAGCAGCCCCCTCCCTGCAGGCTATGGCTACACCTTC. Translating gives CASSPLPAGYGYTF.